This T cell receptor (beta chain) was profiled in a study of PD-1 blockade in classical Hodgkin lymphoma. Study-wide points: TCR diversity in CD4+, not CD8+, cells rose significantly by C4D1. At baseline, newly diagnosed patients reportedly showed less TCR diversity than healthy donors.

The data were produced by immunoSEQ multiplex PCR, yet TCRdb's version contains in-frame clones alone and is incomplete. The sample shows about 94,000 clones, 89% of them seen only once. All patients relapsed after autologous stem cell transplantation, and brentuximab vedotin exposure varied. Responses achieved at best were complete response, partial response or progressive disease. About this clone: Its antigen remains unidentified.

This sequence originates from a human donor with classical Hodgkin lymphoma. The sequenced sample was peripheral blood mononuclear cells (PBMCs), obtained before the second cycle of nivolumab.

In DNA form, the CDR3 reads TGCGCCAGCAGCCCAGGACAGGGTGGAGAGACCCAGTACTTC. This translates into CASSPGQGGETQYF. The J gene is TRBJ2-5, the V gene TRBV5-1; 8 bases are shared with TRBD1. Germline V gives CDR1 SGHRS, CDR2 YFSETQ. Trimming removed 4 bases from V and 4 bases from J; junction bases left unmatched: 6. This CDR3 spans 14 amino acids.